These 26 T cell receptor beta chains came from one sample sequenced in a study of cytomegalovirus exposure and HLA in healthy donors. 60 Vbeta and 13 Jbeta primers were used in PCR. Libraries were prepared by immunoSEQ multiplex PCR; TCRdb keeps only in-frame clonotypes and omits some of them. In all, the sample yields 100,000 to 150,000 clones. Source material: PBMCs. Receptor source: a woman aged 40 to 50 in good health and CMV-seropositive.

This chain connects TRBV19 to TRBJ1-5; D unclear. The CDR3 loop spans 13 amino acids. The V end lost 4 bases, the J end lost 3 bases, and 7 bases lay between the germline ends. The V gene's germline CDR1 is LNHDA and CDR2 SQIVND (reference sequence). CDR3 DNA: TGTGCCAGTAGTAGAACAGTCAATCAGCCCCAGCATTTT. Amino acids: CASSRTVNQPQHF.

This CDR3 reads CASSLALGSAGGRNEKLFF. The DNA for the CDR3 is TGTGCCAGCAGCTTGGCTTTAGGGAGCGCAGGGGGCCGGAATGAAAAACTGTTTTTT. The V gene is TRBV5-4, the J gene TRBJ1-4; 8 bases are shared with TRBD1. Germline lookup yields CDR1 SGHNT and CDR2 YYREEE (reference sequence). The CDR3 is made up of 19 amino acids. Trimming at V came to 0 bases and at J to 5 bases, leaving 15 bases not matched to a gene.

V usage is TRBV5-1 and J usage is TRBJ1-3, with D tentatively TRBD1 (6 bases). There are 17 residues in the CDR3. V was clipped by 0 bases and J by 2 bases, with 15 bases between them. CDR1 and CDR2 from the germline V gene are SGHRS and YFSETQ. This CDR3 reads CASSLGVAGAAGNTIYF. CDR3 DNA: TGCGCCAGCAGCTTGGGGGTTGCAGGGGCGGCTGGAAACACCATATATTTT.

The V call is TRBV6-1, the J call TRBJ1-5; the D is unclear. Germline values: CDR1 MNHNS, CDR2 SASEGT. Trimming took 7 bases from V and 0 from J, leaving 10 bases between them. CDR3 length: 14 residues. This CDR3 is CASNSGYSNQPQHF. The DNA for the CDR3 is TGTGCCAGCAATTCCGGGTATAGCAATCAGCCCCAGCATTTT.

The rearrangement links TRBV11-2 to TRBJ1-5; a weak D match, TRBD1 (6 bases). CDR1 and CDR2 (germline): SGHAT, FQNNGV. V was clipped by 3 bases and J by 4 bases, with 7 bases between them. This CDR3 spans 13 amino acids. Here the CDR3 DNA reads TGTGCCAGCAGCTTTCAGGGGAATCAGCCCCAGCATTTT. It yields the protein CASSFQGNQPQHF.

This chain links TRBV19 with TRBJ2-7, with 15 bases that match TRBD2. From germline, CDR1 is LNHDA and CDR2 SQIVND (reference sequence). J was trimmed by 2 bases and V by 3 bases; bases with no gene match: 11. This CDR3 spans 19 amino acids. The CDR3 spells CASSIAGGTSGRPTYEQYF. The CDR3 DNA reads TGTGCCAGTAGTATCGCCGGCGGGACTAGCGGGAGGCCTACCTACGAGCAGTACTTC.

DNA for the CDR3: TGTGCCAGCAGCTTTCAAAACACCGGGGAGCTGTTTTTT. Translation: CASSFQNTGELFF. The chain joins TRBV5-4 to TRBJ2-2; unclear D gene. V lost 2 bases and J lost 2, with 4 bases in between. CDR3 size: 13 residues. Per germline, CDR1 SGHNT and CDR2 YYREEE (reference sequence).

CDR3 sequence reads: CASSRDIYGYTF. Here the CDR3 DNA reads TGTGCCAGCAGCCGGGACATCTATGGCTACACCTTC. This sequence joins TRBV28 and TRBJ1-2; D perhaps matches TRBD1 (6 bases). V was cut by 6 bases and J by 4 bases, with 9 bases left in between. Germline values: CDR1 MDHEN, CDR2 SYDVKM. The CDR3 totals 12 residues.

This rearrangement joins TRBV5-4 to TRBJ2-6; unclear D gene. Germline loops: CDR1 SGHNT, CDR2 YYREEE (reference sequence). The CDR3 length is 17 residues. Trimming took 0 bases from V and 0 from J, leaving 10 bases between them. DNA of the CDR3: TGTGCCAGCAGCTTGGTTTTAGTGAGCTCTGGGGCCAACGTCCTGACTTTC. It yields the protein CASSLVLVSSGANVLTF.

The rearrangement links TRBV5-1 to TRBJ2-1; D gene unclear. Germline CDR1 and CDR2: SGHRS and YFSETQ. The CDR3 consists of 15 residues. V lost 5 bases to trimming and J lost 0 bases, with 12 bases between them. The CDR3 DNA reads as TGCGCCAGCAGTGGTACCCCGAGCTCCTACAATGAGCAGTTCTTC. Amino acids: CASSGTPSSYNEQFF.

V is TRBV28 and J is TRBJ1-2; TRBD1 is a possible D gene (6 bases). This CDR3 region has 15 residues. Trimming stripped 7 bases from V and 4 bases from J, with 19 bases between. Germline V lookup: CDR1 MDHEN, CDR2 SYDVKM. CDR3 in amino acids: CASMFRTVAGYGYTF. CDR3 nucleotide sequence: TGTGCCAGCATGTTCCGGACAGTGGCGGGCTATGGCTACACCTTC.

The chain employs TRBV12-2 and TRBJ2-5; TRBD2 is the table's D call and was not checked against the DNA. TRBJ2-7 explains the end of the DNA better; the J call may be wrong. TRBV12-2 is flagged as a pseudogene. The CDR3 loop spans 11 amino acids. The CDR3 protein is CASRLSIEQYF. CDR3 bases: TGTGCAAGTCGCTTATCAATCGAGCAGTACTTC.

V usage is TRBV28 and J usage is TRBJ1-1, with D possibly being TRBD1 (6 bases). The CDR3 runs 14 residues. CDR1 is MDHEN, CDR2 SYDVKM, per germline. V was trimmed by 4 bases and J by 0 bases, leaving 9 bases between them. CDR3 amino acids: CASSWGTLNTEAFF. Written as DNA, the CDR3 is TGTGCCAGCAGTTGGGGGACACTGAACACTGAAGCTTTCTTT.

The genes are TRBV7-3 and TRBJ2-7; 7 bases line up with TRBD2. Germline V gene sequence: CDR1 SGHTA, CDR2 FQGTGA. With V trimmed by 6 bases and J by 3 bases, 5 bases remained unmatched. This CDR3 spans 13 amino acids. The CDR3 region has the DNA TGTGCCAGCAGTATCGAGCGGGACTACGAGCAGTACTTC. This translates into CASSIERDYEQYF.

This rearrangement joins TRBV2 to TRBJ2-7, with 8 positions matching TRBD2. Germline trimming cut 7 bases from V and 4 bases from J; bases unmatched to any gene: 15. CDR1 is SNHLY and CDR2 is FYNNEI in the germline V gene. There are 16 residues in the CDR3. The CDR3 DNA reads as TGTGCCAGCATAGGACCACCGGGAGGGTGGAAATACGAGCAGTACTTC. It encodes CASIGPPGGWKYEQYF. Combining the CDR3 with reference TRBV2 and TRBJ2-7 gives the whole variable domain EPEVTQTPSHQVTQMGQEVILRCVPISNHLYFYWYRQILGQKVEFLVSFYNNEISEKSEIFDDQFSVERPDGSNFTLKIRSTKLEDSAMYFCASIGPPGGWKYEQYFGPGTRLTVT.

The chain has TRBV5-1 and TRBJ1-5; 7 nucleotides line up with TRBD1. CDR3 length: 14 residues. V lost 4 bases and J lost 3; bases outside the gene matches: 4. Germline V gene lookup returns CDR1 SGHRS and CDR2 YFSETQ. CDR3 sequence (DNA): TGCGCCAGCAGCGTGACAGGGCTCAATCAGCCCCAGCATTTT. Its protein is CASSVTGLNQPQHF.

The V gene is TRBV27, the J gene TRBJ2-1, with TRBD1 matching over 10 bases. This CDR3 contains 15 residues. Germline CDR1 reads MNHEY; CDR2 reads SMNVEV (reference sequence). J lost 8 bases, V lost 8 bases, and 12 bases had no gene match. The CDR3 here is CASSPPDRGVYEQFF. The CDR3 nucleotides are TGTGCCAGCTCTCCCCCGGACAGGGGGGTCTATGAGCAGTTCTTC.

The J gene is TRBJ1-1, the V gene TRBV28, with unresolved D. In germline, CDR1 is MDHEN, CDR2 SYDVKM. V lost 6 bases and J 1 base, leaving 6 bases between the germline ends. This CDR3 has 12 residues. CDR3: CASRSGNTEAFF. The CDR3 DNA reads TGTGCCAGCAGGTCAGGGAACACTGAAGCTTTCTTT.

The chain is built from TRBV5-4 and TRBJ2-5; TRBD2 matches at 8 bases. This CDR3 contains 15 residues. V lost 1 base to trimming and J lost 2 bases; unmatched junction nucleotides: 4. Germline CDR1 is SGHNT and CDR2 is YYREEE (reference sequence). The CDR3 DNA sequence: TGTGCCAGCAGCTTGTTCTGCGGGGGGCAAGAGACCCAGTACTTC. Protein sequence: CASSLFCGGQETQYF.

The rearrangement uses TRBV28 and TRBJ2-7; 12 positions match TRBD2. Per the germline V gene, CDR1 is MDHEN and CDR2 is SYDVKM. The CDR3 totals 13 residues. The ends lost 10 bases at V and 7 bases at J; junction bases unmatched: 8. The chain's CDR3 is CATQTSGSGEQYF. The CDR3 coding sequence is TGTGCCACCCAGACTAGCGGGAGTGGGGAGCAGTACTTC.

The chain uses TRBV6-6 and TRBJ1-5; D is unclear. The CDR3 spans 15 residues. Germline V gene lookup returns CDR1 MNHNY and CDR2 SVGAGI (reference sequence). V lost 8 bases and J lost 2, with 16 bases in between. CDR3 DNA: TGTGCCAGCGGCTGGCGGGAGGAGGGCAATCAGCCCCAGCATTTT. It codes for CASGWREEGNQPQHF.

The chain links TRBV5-8 to TRBJ2-5; 13 bases align to TRBD2. The DNA end is more similar to TRBJ2-7, so the J call may be wrong. The CDR3 sequence is 16 residues long. Germline V CDR1 and CDR2: SGHTS, YDEGEE. DNA of the CDR3: TGTGCCAGCCGATCCGGGACTAGCGGGAAAGGTTACGAGCAGTACTTC. Protein sequence: CASRSGTSGKGYEQYF.

The chain carries TRBV28 and TRBJ2-3; a weak D match, TRBD2 (6 bases). Trimming pared 3 bases from V and 5 bases from J, leaving 12 bases between. This CDR3 is 14 amino acids long. CDR1 and CDR2 from the germline V gene are MDHEN and SYDVKM. CDR3 sequence reads: CASSFRQGGDTQYF. Here the CDR3 DNA reads TGTGCCAGCAGTTTTCGGCAGGGAGGAGATACGCAGTATTTT.

V is TRBV4-1 and J is TRBJ2-7, with D tentatively TRBD2 (7 bases). V was cut by 2 bases and J by 2 bases, with 13 bases left in between. The CDR3 runs to 15 residues. From germline, CDR1 is MGHRA and CDR2 YSYEKL. The CDR3 sequence: CASSQPGGVTYEQYF. CDR3 DNA sequence: TGCGCCAGCAGCCAACCGGGGGGCGTAACCTACGAGCAGTACTTC.

The rearrangement links TRBV5-5 to TRBJ2-7; the match to TRBD2 covers 7 bases. This CDR3 is 14 amino acids long. The germline gives CDR1 SGHKS, CDR2 YYEKEE (reference sequence). Germline trimming cut 1 base from V and 5 bases from J; bases unmatched to any gene: 6. CDR3 in amino acids: CASSLLGGGNEQYF. CDR3 DNA sequence: TGTGCCAGCAGCTTGTTGGGGGGGGGAAACGAGCAGTACTTC.

The V and J genes are TRBV13 and TRBJ2-1; 16 bases are shared with TRBD2. The CDR3 is 20 residues long. Germline lookup yields CDR1 PRHDT and CDR2 FYEKMQ (reference sequence). V lost 4 bases, J lost 6 bases, and 15 bases stayed unmatched. CDR3 in DNA: TGTGCCAGCAGCTCCGACCCTCTGGGACTAGCGGGAGGGCCACCCAATGAGCAGTTCTTC. Its translation: CASSSDPLGLAGGPPNEQFF.